This note documents a single T cell receptor beta chain sequence. In the source study's methods: Counts of nucleated cells, estimated from reference gene primer amplification, were obtained. TCRdb's copy holds only in-frame clones and misses some; the assay was immunoSEQ multiplex PCR. V, J and clone size are taken as reported in that table, and D and trimming were inferred from the DNA itself. Of some 390,000 clones in the sample, approximately 92% are singletons; the top ten hold 0.9% to 1.2%. The data stem from a study of blood T cell repertoires in COVID-19. Study context: The United States, Italy and Spain were the sources of the acute and convalescent COVID-19 samples. T cells, B-cell-depleted T cells, or PBMCs supplied cDNA or gDNA.

All recovered Cohort 3 donors got two negative PCRs, got clearance, or saw symptom resolution. The germline V gene has CDR1 KGHSH and CDR2 LQKENI. The CDR3 loop spans 14 amino acids. Between the trimmed V and J ends, which lost 8 bases and 4 bases, there was a span of 17 bases. The specimen was PBMCs or T cells enriched from blood (not recorded which). The chain couples TRBV18 to TRBJ1-1; TRBD1 is a possible D gene (6 bases). This sequence originates from a man aged 30 to 45 who had recovered from COVID-19. CDR3 sequence reads: CASVGQPEGTEAFF. CDR3 sequence (DNA): TGTGCCAGCGTAGGACAGCCTGAGGGCACTGAAGCTTTCTTT.